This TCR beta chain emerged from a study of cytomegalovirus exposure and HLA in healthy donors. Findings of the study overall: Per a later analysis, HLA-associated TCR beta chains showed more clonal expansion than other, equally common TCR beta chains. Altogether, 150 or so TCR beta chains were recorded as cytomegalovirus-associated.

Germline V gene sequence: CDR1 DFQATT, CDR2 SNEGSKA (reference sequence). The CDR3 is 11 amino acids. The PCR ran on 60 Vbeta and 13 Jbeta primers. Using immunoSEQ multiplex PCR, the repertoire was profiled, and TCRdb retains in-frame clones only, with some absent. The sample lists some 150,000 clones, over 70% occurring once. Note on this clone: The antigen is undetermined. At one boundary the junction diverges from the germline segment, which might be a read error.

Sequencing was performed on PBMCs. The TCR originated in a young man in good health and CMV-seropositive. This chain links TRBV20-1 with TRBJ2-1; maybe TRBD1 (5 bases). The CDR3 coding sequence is TGCGGGGCCAGGGCTTACACTGAGCAGTTCTTC. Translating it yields CGARAYTEQFF.